Listed here are 21 T cell receptor beta chains from one sample, sequenced in a study of blood T cell repertoires in COVID-19. Profiling relied on immunoSEQ multiplex PCR, and the TCRdb table lists in-frame clones only, not all of them. The sample records about 110,000 clones, more than 70% being singletons. Sequencing was performed on peripheral blood. The source is a man between 65 and 85 years old with acute or convalescent COVID-19.

The chain links TRBV13 to TRBJ2-4, with 10 bases aligning to TRBD2. CDR1 is PRHDT and CDR2 is FYEKMQ in the germline V gene (reference sequence). The CDR3 has 17 residues. V lost 2 bases and J lost 0; bases outside the gene matches: 4. The CDR3 DNA is TGTGCCAGCAGCTTAAGCGGGGGGGCCCTAGCCAAAAACATTCAGTACTTC. It specifies CASSLSGGALAKNIQYF.

CDR3 nucleotide sequence: TGCAGCGTTGAAGGGACAGGGGCTAATGAAAAACTGTTTTTT. This translates into CSVEGTGANEKLFF. The V call is TRBV29-1, the J call TRBJ1-4; TRBD1 aligns across 9 bases. Germline V gene lookup returns CDR1 SQVTM and CDR2 ANQGSEA. Germline trimming cut 1 base from V and 3 bases from J; bases unmatched to any gene: 0. CDR3 length equals 14 residues.

This clone was found once. The V call is TRBV10-3, the J call TRBJ1-6; 9 positions match TRBD1. This CDR3 has 13 amino acids. Per germline, CDR1 ENHRY and CDR2 SYGVKD. Trimming removed 8 bases from V and 6 bases from J; junction bases left unmatched: 2. The CDR3 nucleotides read TGTGCCATCCGGGACAGGGCTAATTCACCCCTCCACTTT. Translated, it gives CAIRDRANSPLHF.

This clone was recorded a few times. This sequence joins TRBV3-1 (or the pseudogene TRBV3-2) and TRBJ1-1, with 11 bases lining up with TRBD1. Germline V gene lookup returns CDR1 LGHDT and CDR2 YNNKEL (reference sequence). The CDR3 totals 16 residues. With 2 bases clipped from V and 10 bases from J, the junction kept 12 bases outside the gene matches. For the CDR3, the DNA is TGTGCCAGCAGCCAATCCGGGACAGGGGGTACCCTGGGAGCTTTCTTT. It specifies CASSQSGTGGTLGAFF.

The CDR3 DNA follows: TGTGCCAGCAGCTTTCTCCAGGGCTCTGGAAACACCATATATTTT. It codes for CASSFLQGSGNTIYF. The rearrangement links TRBV7-2 to TRBJ1-3; D may be TRBD1 (5 bases). Germline V gene sequence: CDR1 SGHTA, CDR2 FQGNSA. V gave up 3 bases and J gave up 0 bases, with 9 bases separating them. The CDR3 has 15 residues. The full variable domain, completed using reference TRBV7-2 and TRBJ1-3, is GAGVSQSPSNKVTEKGKDVELRCDPISGHTALYWYRQSLGQGLEFLIYFQGNSAPDKSGLPSDRFSAERTGGSVSTLTIQRTQQEDSAVYLCASSFLQGSGNTIYFGEGSWLTVV.

The V call is TRBV7-2, the J call TRBJ2-1, with 7 bases identical to TRBD1. Germline-derived CDR1 and CDR2 are SGHTA and FQGNSA. This CDR3 is built from 15 residues. V gave up 0 bases and J gave up 4 bases; unmatched junction bases: 3. In DNA form, the CDR3 reads TGTGCCAGCAGCTTAGCTCAGGGGGTTTACAATGAGCAGTTCTTC. It codes for CASSLAQGVYNEQFF.

The rearrangement uses TRBV27 and TRBJ1-3, with 8 nucleotides matching TRBD1. The CDR3 extends over 14 amino acids. J lost 8 bases, V lost 6 bases, and 9 bases had no gene match. Germline-derived CDR1 and CDR2 are MNHEY and SMNVEV (reference sequence). In DNA form, the CDR3 reads TGTGCCAGCAGAGTCCGGCAGGGGGCGGACACCATATATTTT. It encodes CASRVRQGADTIYF.

This chain links TRBV2 with TRBJ2-2; tentatively, D is TRBD1 (5 bases). Per germline, CDR1 SNHLY and CDR2 FYNNEI. The CDR3 has 15 amino acids. The V end lost 2 bases, the J end lost 1 base, and 8 bases lay between the germline ends. The DNA of the CDR3 is TGTGCCAGCAGTGAACAGGGCGGGAACACCGGGGAGCTGTTTTTT. It encodes CASSEQGGNTGELFF.

The chain links TRBV5-1 to TRBJ2-1; 10 nucleotides agree with TRBD2. Germline values: CDR1 SGHRS, CDR2 YFSETQ. The length of the CDR3 is 17 residues. Unmatched junction bases numbered 15, after V lost 6 bases and J lost 6 bases. CDR3 bases: TGCGCCAGCAATCTAGGTCCCGGGACTAGCGTAGCCAATGAGCAGTTCTTC. Translation gives CASNLGPGTSVANEQFF.

The chain employs TRBV2 and TRBJ1-2, with TRBD1 identical over 9 bases. CDR3 size: 14 residues. Germline V lookup: CDR1 SNHLY, CDR2 FYNNEI. Trimming removed 4 bases from V and 6 bases from J; junction bases left unmatched: 6. CDR3 amino acids: CASSGGQGRDGYTF. CDR3 coding DNA: TGTGCCAGCAGTGGGGGACAGGGACGAGATGGCTACACCTTC.

V gene TRBV18 combines with J gene TRBJ1-6; 7 nucleotides align to TRBD1. There are 16 residues in the CDR3. J was trimmed by 5 bases and V by 0 bases; bases with no gene match: 4. The germline V gene encodes CDR1 KGHSH and CDR2 LQKENI. This chain's CDR3 is CASSPPRQGDNSPLHF. The DNA of the CDR3 is TGTGCCAGCTCACCACCAAGGCAGGGGGATAATTCACCCCTCCACTTT.

This chain connects TRBV6-5 to TRBJ2-3; the match to TRBD2 covers 11 bases. V was pared by 6 bases and J by 2 bases, with 4 bases of the junction left unmatched. The CDR3 runs 15 residues. The germline V gene has CDR1 MNHEY and CDR2 SVGAGI. The CDR3 here is CASSALAGDTDTQYF. The CDR3 bases are TGTGCCAGCAGCGCACTAGCGGGAGACACAGATACGCAGTATTTT.

The rearrangement joins TRBV9 to TRBJ1-2; D is possibly TRBD1 (5 bases). V was shortened by 4 bases and J by 0 bases, with 13 bases between the two germline ends. The germline V gene has CDR1 SGDLS and CDR2 YYNGEE. The CDR3 length is 15 residues. CDR3 in DNA: TGTGCCAGCAGCTGGACCGGAGGGGCTAACTATGGCTACACCTTC. This gives the protein CASSWTGGANYGYTF. Together with reference TRBV9 and TRBJ1-2, the CDR3 gives the full variable domain: DSGVTQTPKHLITATGQRVTLRCSPRSGDLSVYWYQQSLDQGLQFLIQYYNGEERAKGNILERFSAQQFPDLHSELNLSSLELGDSALYFCASSWTGGANYGYTFGSGTRLTVV.

The V and J genes are TRBV6-2 or TRBV6-3 and TRBJ1-1, with a tentative D call TRBD1 (6 bases). Germline CDR1 and CDR2: MNHEY and SVGEGT. V gave up 2 bases and J gave up 2 bases, with 15 bases separating them. The CDR3 is made up of 16 amino acids. The CDR3 sequence: CASSYGSGGHNTEAFF. The CDR3 DNA follows: TGTGCCAGCAGTTACGGGAGTGGGGGCCATAACACTGAAGCTTTCTTT.

In nucleotides, the CDR3 is TGTGCCAGTAGGGGCGGGGACAGGGTGGAAGAAAAACTGTTTTTT. Encoded protein: CASRGGDRVEEKLFF. This chain links TRBV19 with TRBJ1-4; 9 bases agree with TRBD1. CDR1 is LNHDA and CDR2 is SQIVND in the germline V gene (reference sequence). The CDR3 is made up of 15 amino acids. V lost 6 bases, J lost 8 bases, and 10 bases stayed unmatched.

This clone was seen a few times. The genes are TRBV5-5 and TRBJ1-3, with TRBD1 matching over 10 bases. The CDR3 has 15 amino acids. Trimming at V came to 4 bases and at J to 3 bases, leaving 4 bases not matched to a gene. Germline-derived CDR1 and CDR2 are SGHKS and YYEKEE (reference sequence). The CDR3 DNA reads as TGTGCCAGCAGCCCGGGACAGGGGTTTGGAAACACCATATATTTT. Amino acids: CASSPGQGFGNTIYF. Looking up the rest from reference TRBV5-5 and TRBJ1-3 gives the full variable domain: DAGVTQSPTHLIKTRGQQVTLRCSPISGHKSVSWYQQVLGQGPQFIFQYYEKEERGRGNFPDRFSARQFPNYSSELNVNALLLGDSALYLCASSPGQGFGNTIYFGEGSWLTVV.

The chain links TRBV3-1 (or the pseudogene TRBV3-2) to TRBJ2-3, with D possibly TRBD2 on 7 matching bases. V shed 2 bases and J shed 4 bases, with 13 bases lying between them. The CDR3 consists of 15 residues. Germline V gene data show CDR1 as LGHDT and CDR2 as YNNKEL (reference sequence). CDR3 protein: CASSQQGRAADTQYF. CDR3 in DNA: TGTGCCAGCAGCCAACAGGGGAGGGCTGCAGATACGCAGTATTTT.

The chain employs TRBV6-5 and TRBJ1-5, with 8 bases identical to TRBD1. This CDR3 is built from 14 residues. CDR1 and CDR2 from the germline V gene are MNHEY and SVGAGI. V was pared by 6 bases and J by 7 bases, with 8 bases of the junction left unmatched. DNA for the CDR3: TGTGCCAGCAGGGGACAGGCACGCGACCAGCCCCAGCATTTT. It codes for CASRGQARDQPQHF.

The V and J genes are TRBV5-6 and TRBJ1-2, with TRBD1 identical over 10 bases. V gave up 6 bases and J gave up 3 bases; unmatched junction bases: 5. This CDR3 region has 14 residues. The germline V gene encodes CDR1 SGHDT and CDR2 YYEEEE. Here the CDR3 DNA reads TGTGCCAGCATGCCGACAGGGGGCGACTATGGCTACACCTTC. Translated, it gives CASMPTGGDYGYTF.

The gene calls are TRBV3-1 (or the pseudogene TRBV3-2) and TRBJ1-6; D is perhaps TRBD1 (6 bases). This CDR3 contains 18 residues. The V and J ends lost 4 bases and 0 bases respectively, with 16 bases between them. Looked up from germline, CDR1 is LGHDT and CDR2 is YNNKEL (reference sequence). CDR3 sequence: CASSPHPQGSSYNSPLHF. CDR3 in DNA: TGTGCCAGCAGCCCCCACCCCCAGGGGAGCTCCTATAATTCACCCCTCCACTTT.

The genes are TRBV18 and TRBJ2-7; D possibly corresponds to TRBD2 (5 bases). Germline CDR1 is KGHSH and CDR2 is LQKENI. The CDR3 has 15 residues. Trimming left V 3 bases short and J 0 bases short, with 12 bases between. This chain's CDR3 is CASSPEGRSSYEQYF. DNA for the CDR3: TGTGCCAGCTCACCCGAGGGCCGAAGCTCCTACGAGCAGTACTTC.